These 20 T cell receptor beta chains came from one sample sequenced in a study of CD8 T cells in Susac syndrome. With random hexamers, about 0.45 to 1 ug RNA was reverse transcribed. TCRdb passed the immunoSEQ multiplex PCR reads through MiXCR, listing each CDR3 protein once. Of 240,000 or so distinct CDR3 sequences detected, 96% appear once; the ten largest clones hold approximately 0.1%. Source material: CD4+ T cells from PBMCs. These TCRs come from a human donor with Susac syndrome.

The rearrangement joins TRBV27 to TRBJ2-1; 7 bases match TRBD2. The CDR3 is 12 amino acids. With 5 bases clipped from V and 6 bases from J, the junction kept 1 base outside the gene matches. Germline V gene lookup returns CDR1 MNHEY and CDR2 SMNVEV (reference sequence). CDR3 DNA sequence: TGTGCCAGCAGTCGACTAGCCAATGAGCAGTTCTTC. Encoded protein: CASSRLANEQFF.

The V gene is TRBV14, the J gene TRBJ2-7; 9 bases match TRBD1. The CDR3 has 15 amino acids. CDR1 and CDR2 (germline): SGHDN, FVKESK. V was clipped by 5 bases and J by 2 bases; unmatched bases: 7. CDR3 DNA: TGTGCCAGCAGCATACCGGGACAGGGTCCCTACGAGCAGTACTTC. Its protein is CASSIPGQGPYEQYF.

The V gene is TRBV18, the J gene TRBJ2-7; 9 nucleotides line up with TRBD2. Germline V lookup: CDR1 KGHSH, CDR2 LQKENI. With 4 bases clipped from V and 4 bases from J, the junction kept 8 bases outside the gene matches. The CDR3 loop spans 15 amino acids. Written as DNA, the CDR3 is TGTGCCAGCTCACAGAACGGACTAGCGCGTTACGAGCAGTACTTC. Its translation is CASSQNGLARYEQYF.

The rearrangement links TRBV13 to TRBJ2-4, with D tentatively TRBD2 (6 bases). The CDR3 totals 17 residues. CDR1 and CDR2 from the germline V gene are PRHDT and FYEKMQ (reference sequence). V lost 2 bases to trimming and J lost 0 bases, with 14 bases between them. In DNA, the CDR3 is TGTGCCAGCAGCTTAAGGGCGGGGCTTCTAGCCAAAAACATTCAGTACTTC. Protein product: CASSLRAGLLAKNIQYF.

In DNA form, the CDR3 reads TGCAGCGTTGAGGGGGGACGGAGTGGTTTTGAGACCCAGTACTTC. It specifies CSVEGGRSGFETQYF. This chain joins TRBV29-1 and TRBJ2-5; perhaps TRBD2 as D (6 bases). V was pared by 3 bases and J by 5 bases, with 19 bases between. This CDR3 is 15 amino acids long. Germline CDR1 SQVTM, CDR2 ANQGSEA. Filled out from reference TRBV29-1 and TRBJ2-5, the complete variable domain reads SAVISQKPSRDICQRGTSLTIQCQVDSQVTMMFWYRQQPGQSLTLIATANQGSEATYESGFVIDKFPISRPNLTFSTLTVSNMSPEDSSIYLCSVEGGRSGFETQYFGPGTRLLVL.

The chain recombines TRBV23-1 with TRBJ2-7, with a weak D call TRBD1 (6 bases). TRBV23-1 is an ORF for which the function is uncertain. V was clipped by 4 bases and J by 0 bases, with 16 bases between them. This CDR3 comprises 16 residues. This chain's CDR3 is CASSRNMDSHSYEQYF. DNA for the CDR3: TGCGCCAGCAGTCGCAATATGGACAGCCACTCCTACGAGCAGTACTTC.

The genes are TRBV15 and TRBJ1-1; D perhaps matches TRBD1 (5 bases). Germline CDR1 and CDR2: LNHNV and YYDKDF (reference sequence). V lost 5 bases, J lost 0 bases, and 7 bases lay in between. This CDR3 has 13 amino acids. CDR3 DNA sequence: TGTGCCACCAGCGGAGGGGTGAACACTGAAGCTTTCTTT. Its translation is CATSGGVNTEAFF.

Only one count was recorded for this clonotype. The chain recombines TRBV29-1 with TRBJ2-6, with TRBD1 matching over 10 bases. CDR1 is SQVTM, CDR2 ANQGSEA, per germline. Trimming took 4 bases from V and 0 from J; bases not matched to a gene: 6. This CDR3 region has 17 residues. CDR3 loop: CSVAGTGENSGANVLTF. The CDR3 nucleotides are TGCAGCGTTGCCGGGACAGGGGAAAACTCTGGGGCCAACGTCCTGACTTTC.

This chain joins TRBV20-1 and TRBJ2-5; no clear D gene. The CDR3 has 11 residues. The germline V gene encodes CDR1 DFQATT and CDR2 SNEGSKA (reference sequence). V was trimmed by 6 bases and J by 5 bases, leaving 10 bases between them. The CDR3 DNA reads TGCAGTGCCACATTACGGGAGACCCAGTACTTC. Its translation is CSATLRETQYF.

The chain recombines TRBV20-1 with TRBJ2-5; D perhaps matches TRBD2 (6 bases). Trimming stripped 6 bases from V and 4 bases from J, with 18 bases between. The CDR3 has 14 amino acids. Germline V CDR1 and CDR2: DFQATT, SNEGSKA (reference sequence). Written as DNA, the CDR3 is TGCAGTGCCGTTTGGCCCCCAGCGGGAGAGACCCAGTACTTC. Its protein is CSAVWPPAGETQYF.

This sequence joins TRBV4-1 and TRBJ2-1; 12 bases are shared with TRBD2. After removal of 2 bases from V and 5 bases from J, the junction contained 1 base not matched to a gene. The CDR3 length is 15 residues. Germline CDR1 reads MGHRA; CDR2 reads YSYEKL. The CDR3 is CASSQTSGRNNEQFF. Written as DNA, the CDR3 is TGCGCCAGCAGCCAAACTAGCGGGAGGAACAATGAGCAGTTCTTC.

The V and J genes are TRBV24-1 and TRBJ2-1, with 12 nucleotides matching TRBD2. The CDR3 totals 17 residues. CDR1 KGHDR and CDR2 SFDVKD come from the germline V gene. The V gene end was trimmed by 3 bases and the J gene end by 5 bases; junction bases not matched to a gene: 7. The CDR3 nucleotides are TGTGCCACCAGTGATGGAAGACTAGCGGGAGTCAACAATGAGCAGTTCTTC. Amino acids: CATSDGRLAGVNNEQFF.

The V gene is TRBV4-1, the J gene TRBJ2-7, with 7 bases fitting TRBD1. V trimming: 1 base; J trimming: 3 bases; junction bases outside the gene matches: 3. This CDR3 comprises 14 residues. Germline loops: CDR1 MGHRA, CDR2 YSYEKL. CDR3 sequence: CASSQGDRYYEQYF. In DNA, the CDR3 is TGCGCCAGCAGCCAAGGGGACAGATACTACGAGCAGTACTTC.

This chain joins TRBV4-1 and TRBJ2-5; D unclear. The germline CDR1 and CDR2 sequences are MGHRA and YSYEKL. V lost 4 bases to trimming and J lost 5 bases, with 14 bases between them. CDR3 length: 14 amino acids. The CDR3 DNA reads TGCGCCAGCAGCCTTCACATGGGTGGGGAGACCCAGTACTTC. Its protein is CASSLHMGGETQYF.

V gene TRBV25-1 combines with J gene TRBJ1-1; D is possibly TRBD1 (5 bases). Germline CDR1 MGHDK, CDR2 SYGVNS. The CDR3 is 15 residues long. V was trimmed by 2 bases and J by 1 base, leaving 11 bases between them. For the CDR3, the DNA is TGTGCCAGCAGTGAACGGGGACGGCAGAACACTGAAGCTTTCTTT. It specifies CASSERGRQNTEAFF.

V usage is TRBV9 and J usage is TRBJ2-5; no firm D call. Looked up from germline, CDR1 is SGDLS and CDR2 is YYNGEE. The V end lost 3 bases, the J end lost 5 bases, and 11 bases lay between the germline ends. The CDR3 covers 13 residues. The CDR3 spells CASSATLRETQYF. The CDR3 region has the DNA TGTGCCAGCAGCGCAACACTCCGGGAGACCCAGTACTTC.

The DNA of the CDR3 is TGCAGCGTTACCTACAGGGCACACTATGGCTACACCTTC. Encoded protein: CSVTYRAHYGYTF. V and J are TRBV29-1 and TRBJ1-2; TRBD1 is a possible D gene (6 bases). The CDR3 has 13 amino acids. Germline V gene lookup returns CDR1 SQVTM and CDR2 ANQGSEA. V was pared by 5 bases and J by 3 bases, with 13 bases between.

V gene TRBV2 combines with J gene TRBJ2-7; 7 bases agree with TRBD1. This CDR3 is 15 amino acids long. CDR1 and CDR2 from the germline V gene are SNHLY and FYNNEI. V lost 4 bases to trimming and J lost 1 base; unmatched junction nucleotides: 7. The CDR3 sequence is CASSVDRDRSYEQYF. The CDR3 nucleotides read TGTGCCAGCAGTGTAGACCGGGACAGATCCTACGAGCAGTACTTC.

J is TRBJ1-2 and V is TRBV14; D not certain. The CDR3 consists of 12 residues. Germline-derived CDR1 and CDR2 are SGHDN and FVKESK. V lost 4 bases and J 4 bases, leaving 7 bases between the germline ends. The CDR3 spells CASSPLVYGYTF. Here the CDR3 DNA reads TGTGCCAGCAGCCCCCTTGTCTATGGCTACACCTTC.

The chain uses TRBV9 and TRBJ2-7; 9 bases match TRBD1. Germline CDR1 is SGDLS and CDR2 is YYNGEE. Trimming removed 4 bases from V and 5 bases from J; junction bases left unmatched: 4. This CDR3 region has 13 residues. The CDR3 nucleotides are TGTGCCAGCAGCCCGGACAGGGGCGACGAGCAGTACTTC. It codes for CASSPDRGDEQYF.